These 4 T cell receptor beta chains originate from one sample sequenced in a study of blood T cell repertoires in COVID-19. The protocol was immunoSEQ multiplex PCR, while the TCRdb copy is restricted to in-frame clones and leaves out a portion. The sample holds 250,000 to 300,000 clones, 83% seen once. Sequencing was carried out using peripheral blood. Receptor source: an elderly man with acute or convalescent COVID-19.

This clone appeared once. The J gene is TRBJ2-7, the V gene TRBV14; TRBD2 is a possible D gene (7 bases). V gave up 6 bases and J gave up 9 bases, with 15 bases separating them. The CDR3 covers 12 residues. CDR1 is SGHDN, CDR2 FVKESK, per germline. CDR3 in DNA: TGTGCCAGCAGATACACCGGGGGGCGGCAGTACTTC. Protein product: CASRYTGGRQYF.

The V and J genes are TRBV30 and TRBJ1-4, with TRBD1 as a possible D gene (5 bases). V lost 0 bases, J lost 10 bases, and 15 bases lay in between. The CDR3 is 14 amino acids. The germline V gene encodes CDR1 GTSNPN and CDR2 SVGIG (reference sequence). The CDR3 here is CAWSVRGNRPKLFF. The CDR3 DNA reads as TGTGCCTGGAGTGTACGGGGGAACCGTCCAAAACTGTTTTTT.

The gene calls are TRBV19 and TRBJ2-4, with a weak D call TRBD1 (7 bases). V lost 0 bases and J lost 4, with 13 bases in between. The CDR3 is 16 amino acids. CDR1 and CDR2 from the germline V gene are LNHDA and SQIVND (reference sequence). DNA for the CDR3: TGTGCCAGTAGTATAGATCAGGGGGGTCGGAAAAACATTCAGTACTTC. This sequence encodes CASSIDQGGRKNIQYF.

The gene calls are TRBV5-1 and TRBJ2-5, with 9 nucleotides matching TRBD2. The CDR3 spans 18 residues. Germline lookup yields CDR1 SGHRS and CDR2 YFSETQ. V was clipped by 4 bases and J by 4 bases; unmatched bases: 17. The CDR3 DNA is TGCGCCAGCAGCCTGCGTTTTGGCGGGGGGGCCGGGGGAGAGACCCAGTACTTC. Amino acids: CASSLRFGGGAGGETQYF.